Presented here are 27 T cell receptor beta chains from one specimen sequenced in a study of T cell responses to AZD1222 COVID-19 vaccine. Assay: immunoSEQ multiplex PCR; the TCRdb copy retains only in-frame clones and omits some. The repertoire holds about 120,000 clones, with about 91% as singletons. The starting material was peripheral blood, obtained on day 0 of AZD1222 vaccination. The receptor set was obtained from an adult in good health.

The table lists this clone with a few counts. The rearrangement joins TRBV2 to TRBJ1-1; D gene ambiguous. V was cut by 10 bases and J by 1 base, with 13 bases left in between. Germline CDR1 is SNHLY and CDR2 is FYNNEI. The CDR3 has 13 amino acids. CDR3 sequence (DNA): TGTGCCACTAAAGACGAGGGGAACACTGAAGCTTTCTTT. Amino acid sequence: CATKDEGNTEAFF.

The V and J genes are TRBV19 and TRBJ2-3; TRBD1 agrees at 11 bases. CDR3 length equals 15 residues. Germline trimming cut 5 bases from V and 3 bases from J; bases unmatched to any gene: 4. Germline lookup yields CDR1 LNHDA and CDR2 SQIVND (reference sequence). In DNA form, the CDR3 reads TGTGCCAGTAGTGGGGGGACAGGGGGGACAGATACGCAGTATTTT. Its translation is CASSGGTGGTDTQYF.

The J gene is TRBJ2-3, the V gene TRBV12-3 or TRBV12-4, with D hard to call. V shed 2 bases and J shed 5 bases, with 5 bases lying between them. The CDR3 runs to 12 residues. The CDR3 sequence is CASSLWGDTQYF. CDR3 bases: TGTGCCAGCAGTTTATGGGGAGATACGCAGTATTTT.

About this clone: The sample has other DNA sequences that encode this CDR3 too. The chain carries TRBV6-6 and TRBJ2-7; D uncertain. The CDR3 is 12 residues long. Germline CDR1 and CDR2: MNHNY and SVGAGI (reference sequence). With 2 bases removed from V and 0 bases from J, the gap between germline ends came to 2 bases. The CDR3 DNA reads TGTGCCAGCAGTTACGCCTCCTACGAGCAGTACTTC. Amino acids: CASSYASYEQYF.

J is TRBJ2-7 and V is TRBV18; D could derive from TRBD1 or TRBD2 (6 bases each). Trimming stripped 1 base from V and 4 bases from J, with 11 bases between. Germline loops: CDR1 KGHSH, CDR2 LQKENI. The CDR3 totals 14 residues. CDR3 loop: CASSPQGGNYEQYF. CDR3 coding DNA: TGTGCCAGCTCACCACAGGGGGGAAATTACGAGCAGTACTTC. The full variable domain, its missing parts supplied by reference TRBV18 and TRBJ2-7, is NAGVMQNPRHLVRRRGQEARLRCSPMKGHSHVYWYRQLPEEGLKFMVYLQKENIIDESGMPKERFSAEFPKEGPSILRIQQVVRGDSAAYFCASSPQGGNYEQYFGPGTRLTVT.

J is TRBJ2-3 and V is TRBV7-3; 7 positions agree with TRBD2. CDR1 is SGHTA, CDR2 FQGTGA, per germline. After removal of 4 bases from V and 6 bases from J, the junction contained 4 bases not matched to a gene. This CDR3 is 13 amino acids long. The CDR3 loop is CASSSGGGDTQYF. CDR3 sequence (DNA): TGTGCCAGCAGCTCTGGGGGAGGGGATACGCAGTATTTT.

The CDR3 is CASDIQGEGETQYF. The CDR3 coding sequence is TGCGCCAGCGATATACAGGGGGAAGGGGAGACCCAGTACTTC. This chain uses TRBV5-1 with TRBJ2-5, with 8 bases matching TRBD1. The CDR3 runs 14 residues. CDR1 and CDR2 (germline): SGHRS, YFSETQ. Unmatched junction bases numbered 10, after V lost 7 bases and J lost 5 bases.

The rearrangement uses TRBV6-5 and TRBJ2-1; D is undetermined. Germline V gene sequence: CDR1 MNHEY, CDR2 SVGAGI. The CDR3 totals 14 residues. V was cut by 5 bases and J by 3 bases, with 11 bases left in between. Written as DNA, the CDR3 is TGTGCCAGCAGTAACTTAGTGGGCTACAATGAGCAGTTCTTC. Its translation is CASSNLVGYNEQFF.

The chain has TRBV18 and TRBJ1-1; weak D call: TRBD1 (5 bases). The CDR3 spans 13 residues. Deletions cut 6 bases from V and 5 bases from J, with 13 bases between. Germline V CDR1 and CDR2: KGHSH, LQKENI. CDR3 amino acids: CASSSSGETEAFF. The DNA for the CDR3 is TGTGCCAGCTCGTCCTCGGGGGAGACTGAAGCTTTCTTT.

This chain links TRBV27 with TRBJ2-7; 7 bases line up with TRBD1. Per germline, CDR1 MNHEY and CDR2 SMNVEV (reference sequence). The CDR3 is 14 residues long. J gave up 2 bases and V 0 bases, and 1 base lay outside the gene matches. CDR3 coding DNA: TGTGCCAGCAGTTTATCCGGGACAGCCTACGAGCAGTACTTC. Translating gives CASSLSGTAYEQYF.

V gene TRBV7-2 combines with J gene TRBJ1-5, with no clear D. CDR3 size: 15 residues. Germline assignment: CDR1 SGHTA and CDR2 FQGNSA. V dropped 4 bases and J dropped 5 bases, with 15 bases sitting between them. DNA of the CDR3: TGTGCCAGCAGCTGGAAATCAGGACGGGATCAGCCCCAGCATTTT. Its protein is CASSWKSGRDQPQHF.

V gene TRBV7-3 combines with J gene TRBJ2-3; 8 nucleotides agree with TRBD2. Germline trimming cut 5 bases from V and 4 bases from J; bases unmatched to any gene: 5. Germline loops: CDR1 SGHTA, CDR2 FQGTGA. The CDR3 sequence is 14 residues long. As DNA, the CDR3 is TGTGCCAGCAGCACCGGGACTAGTCCAGATACGCAGTATTTT. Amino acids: CASSTGTSPDTQYF.

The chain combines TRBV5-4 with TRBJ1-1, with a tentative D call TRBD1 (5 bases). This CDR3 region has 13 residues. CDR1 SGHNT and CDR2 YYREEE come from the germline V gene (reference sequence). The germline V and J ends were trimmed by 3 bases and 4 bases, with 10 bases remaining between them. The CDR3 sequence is CASSSVGGTEAFF. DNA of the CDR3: TGTGCCAGCAGCTCCGTGGGGGGCACTGAAGCTTTCTTT.

The CDR3 DNA reads as TGTGCCAGCTCACCACGATCTAGCGGGCAATACAATGAGCAGTTCTTC. This encodes CASSPRSSGQYNEQFF. The V and J genes are TRBV18 and TRBJ2-1; TRBD2 aligns across 8 bases. V lost 1 base, J lost 4 bases, and 6 bases stayed unmatched. This CDR3 is built from 16 residues. The germline CDR1 and CDR2 sequences are KGHSH and LQKENI.

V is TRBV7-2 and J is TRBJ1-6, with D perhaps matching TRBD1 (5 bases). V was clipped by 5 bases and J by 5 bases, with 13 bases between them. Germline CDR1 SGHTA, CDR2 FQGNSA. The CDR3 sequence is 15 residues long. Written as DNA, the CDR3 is TGTGCCAGCAGCCAATCAGGGAAGGATAATTCACCCCTCCACTTT. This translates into CASSQSGKDNSPLHF.

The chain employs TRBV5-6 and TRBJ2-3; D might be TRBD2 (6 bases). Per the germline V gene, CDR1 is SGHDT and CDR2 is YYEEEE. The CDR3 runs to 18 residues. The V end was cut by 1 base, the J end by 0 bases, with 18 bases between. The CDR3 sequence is CASSLFVGWAGSTDTQYF. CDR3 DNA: TGTGCCAGCAGCTTGTTCGTGGGTTGGGCGGGGAGCACAGATACGCAGTATTTT.

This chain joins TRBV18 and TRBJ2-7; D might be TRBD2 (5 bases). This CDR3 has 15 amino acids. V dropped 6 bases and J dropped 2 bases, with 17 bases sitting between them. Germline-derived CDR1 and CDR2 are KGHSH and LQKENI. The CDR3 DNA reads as TGTGCCAGCTCCACCGGAACAGCGGAACCCTACGAGCAGTACTTC. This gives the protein CASSTGTAEPYEQYF.

This chain's CDR3 is CSAPDGEKAFF. Here the CDR3 DNA reads TGCAGTGCTCCGGACGGAGAGAAAGCTTTCTTT. J is TRBJ1-1 and V is TRBV20-1; D gene uncertain. Between the trimmed V and J ends, which lost 5 bases and 9 bases, there was a span of 13 bases. The CDR3 sequence is 11 residues long. Germline-derived CDR1 and CDR2 are DFQATT and SNEGSKA (reference sequence).

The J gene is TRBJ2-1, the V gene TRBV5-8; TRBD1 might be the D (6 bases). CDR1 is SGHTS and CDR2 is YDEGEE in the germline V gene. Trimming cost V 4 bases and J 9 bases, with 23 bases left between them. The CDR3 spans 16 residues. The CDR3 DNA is TGTGCCAGCAGCCCTGGAGCAGGGGCTTTAAGAATTGAGCAGTTCTTC. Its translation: CASSPGAGALRIEQFF.

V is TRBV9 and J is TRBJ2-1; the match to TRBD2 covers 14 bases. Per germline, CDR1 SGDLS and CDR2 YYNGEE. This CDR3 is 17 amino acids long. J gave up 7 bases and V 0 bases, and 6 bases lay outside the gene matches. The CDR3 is CASSVGGTSGGGNEQFF. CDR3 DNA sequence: TGTGCCAGCAGCGTAGGAGGGACTAGCGGGGGAGGGAATGAGCAGTTCTTC.

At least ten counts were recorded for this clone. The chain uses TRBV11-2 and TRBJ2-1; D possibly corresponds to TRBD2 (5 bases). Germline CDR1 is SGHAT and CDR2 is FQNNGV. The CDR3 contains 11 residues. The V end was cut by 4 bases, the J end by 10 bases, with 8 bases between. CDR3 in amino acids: CASSSIAEQFF. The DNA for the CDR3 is TGTGCCAGCAGCTCCATAGCGGAGCAGTTCTTC.

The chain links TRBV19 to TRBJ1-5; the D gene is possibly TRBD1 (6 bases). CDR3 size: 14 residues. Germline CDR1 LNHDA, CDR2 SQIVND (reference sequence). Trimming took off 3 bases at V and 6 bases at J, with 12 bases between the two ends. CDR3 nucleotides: TGTGCCAGTAGTATTCATGAGGGGGGTCAGCCCCAGCATTTT. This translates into CASSIHEGGQPQHF.

The CDR3 nucleotides read TGTGCCAGCAGCCAAGAAATAGGGGATGGCTACACCTTC. It encodes CASSQEIGDGYTF. The chain has TRBV4-2 and TRBJ1-2, with a possible D match to TRBD1 (5 bases). CDR3 length equals 13 residues. V lost 0 bases to trimming and J lost 6 bases, with 8 bases between them. CDR1 and CDR2 from the germline V gene are LGHNA and YNFKEQ.

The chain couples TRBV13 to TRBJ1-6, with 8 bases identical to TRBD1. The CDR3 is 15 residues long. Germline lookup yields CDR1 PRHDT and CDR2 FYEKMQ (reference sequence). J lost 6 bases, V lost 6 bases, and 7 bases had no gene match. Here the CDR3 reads CASSLRGRSNSPLHF. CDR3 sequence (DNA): TGTGCCAGCAGTCTCAGGGGGCGTAGTAATTCACCCCTCCACTTT.

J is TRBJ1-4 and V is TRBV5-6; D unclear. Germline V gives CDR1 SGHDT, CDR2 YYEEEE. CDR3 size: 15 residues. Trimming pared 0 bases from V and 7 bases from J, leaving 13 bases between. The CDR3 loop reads CASSLVAAAGEKLFF. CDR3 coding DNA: TGTGCCAGCAGCTTGGTGGCCGCTGCGGGTGAAAAACTGTTTTTT.

The CDR3 spells CAIRTGTGANTGELFF. Here the CDR3 DNA reads TGTGCCATCAGAACCGGGACAGGGGCGAACACCGGGGAGCTGTTTTTT. The chain carries TRBV10-3 and TRBJ2-2; TRBD1 agrees at 10 bases. Looked up from germline, CDR1 is ENHRY and CDR2 is SYGVKD. This CDR3 region has 16 residues. The J segment lost 0 bases and the V segment lost 6 bases, leaving 4 bases of the junction unmatched.

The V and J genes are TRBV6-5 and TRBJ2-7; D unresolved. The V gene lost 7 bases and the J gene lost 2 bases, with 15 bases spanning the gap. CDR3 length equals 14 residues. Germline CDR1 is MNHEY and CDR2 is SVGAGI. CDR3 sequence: CASKEGPGTYEQYF. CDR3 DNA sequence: TGTGCCAGCAAAGAAGGGCCTGGCACCTACGAGCAGTACTTC.